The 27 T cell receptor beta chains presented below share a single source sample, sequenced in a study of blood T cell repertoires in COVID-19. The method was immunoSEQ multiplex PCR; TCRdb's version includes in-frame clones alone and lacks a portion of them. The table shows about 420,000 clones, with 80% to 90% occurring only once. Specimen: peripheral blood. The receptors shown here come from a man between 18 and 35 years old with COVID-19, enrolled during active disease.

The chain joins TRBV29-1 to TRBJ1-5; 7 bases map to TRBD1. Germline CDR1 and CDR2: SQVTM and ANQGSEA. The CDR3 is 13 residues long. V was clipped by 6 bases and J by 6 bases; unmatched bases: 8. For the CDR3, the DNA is TGCAGCGTCTCAGGGGGTCGAGGTCAGCCCCAGCATTTT. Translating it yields CSVSGGRGQPQHF.

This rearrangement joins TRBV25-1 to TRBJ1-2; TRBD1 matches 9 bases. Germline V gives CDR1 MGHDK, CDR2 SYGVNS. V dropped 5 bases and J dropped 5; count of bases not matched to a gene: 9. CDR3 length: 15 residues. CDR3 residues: CASSHSGQGPYGYTF. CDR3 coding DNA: TGTGCCAGCAGTCACTCGGGACAGGGTCCTTATGGCTACACCTTC.

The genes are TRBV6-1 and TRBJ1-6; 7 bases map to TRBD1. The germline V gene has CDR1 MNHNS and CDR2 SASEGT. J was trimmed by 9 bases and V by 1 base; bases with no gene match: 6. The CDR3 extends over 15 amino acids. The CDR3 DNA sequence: TGTGCCAGCAGTGAAGAACTGGACAGGACTTCACCCCTCCACTTT. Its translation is CASSEELDRTSPLHF.

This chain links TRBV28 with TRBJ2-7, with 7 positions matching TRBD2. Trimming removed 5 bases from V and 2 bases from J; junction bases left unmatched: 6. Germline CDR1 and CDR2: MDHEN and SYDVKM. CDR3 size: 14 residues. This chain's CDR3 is CASSTGLPTYEQYF. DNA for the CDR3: TGTGCCAGCAGTACGGGACTACCCACCTACGAGCAGTACTTC.

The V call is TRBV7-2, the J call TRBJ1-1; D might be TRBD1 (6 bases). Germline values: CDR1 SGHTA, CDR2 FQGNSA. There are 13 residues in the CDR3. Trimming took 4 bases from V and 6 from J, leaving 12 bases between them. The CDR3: CASSSTGFSEAFF. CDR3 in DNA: TGTGCCAGCAGCTCCACAGGGTTTTCTGAAGCTTTCTTT.

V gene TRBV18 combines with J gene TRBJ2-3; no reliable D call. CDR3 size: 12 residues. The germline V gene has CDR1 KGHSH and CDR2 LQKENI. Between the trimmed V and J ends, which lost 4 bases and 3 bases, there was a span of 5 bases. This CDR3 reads CASSRGTDTQYF. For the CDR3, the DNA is TGTGCCAGCTCACGAGGAACAGATACGCAGTATTTT.

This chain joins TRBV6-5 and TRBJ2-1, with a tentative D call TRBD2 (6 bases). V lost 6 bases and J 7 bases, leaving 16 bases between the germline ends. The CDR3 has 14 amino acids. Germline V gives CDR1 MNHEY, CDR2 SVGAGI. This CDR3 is CASSPRLESNEQFF. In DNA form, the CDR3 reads TGTGCCAGCAGCCCCCGACTAGAAAGTAATGAGCAGTTCTTC.

The CDR3 region has the DNA TGTGCCAGCAGCAACCTGACTAGCGGGGGGGGTGATGAGCAGTTCTTC. Its protein is CASSNLTSGGGDEQFF. The chain recombines TRBV11-2 with TRBJ2-1; TRBD2 matches at 14 bases. This CDR3 has 16 amino acids. Trimming cost V 5 bases and J 8 bases; bases outside gene matches: 8. The germline V gene encodes CDR1 SGHAT and CDR2 FQNNGV.

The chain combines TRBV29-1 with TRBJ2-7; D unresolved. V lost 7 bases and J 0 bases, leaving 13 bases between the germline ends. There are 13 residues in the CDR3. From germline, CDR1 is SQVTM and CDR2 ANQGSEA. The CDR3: CSAVDTSSYEQYF. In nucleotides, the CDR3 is TGCAGCGCCGTCGACACAAGCTCCTACGAGCAGTACTTC.

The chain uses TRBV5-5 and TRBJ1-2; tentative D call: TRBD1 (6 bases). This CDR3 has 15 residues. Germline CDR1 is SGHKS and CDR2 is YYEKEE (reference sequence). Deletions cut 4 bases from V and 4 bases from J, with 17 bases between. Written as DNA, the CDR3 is TGTGCCAGCAGCGACCTTACAGGGAGCTCCTATGGCTACACCTTC. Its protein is CASSDLTGSSYGYTF. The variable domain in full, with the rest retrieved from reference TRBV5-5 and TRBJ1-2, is DAGVTQSPTHLIKTRGQQVTLRCSPISGHKSVSWYQQVLGQGPQFIFQYYEKEERGRGNFPDRFSARQFPNYSSELNVNALLLGDSALYLCASSDLTGSSYGYTFGSGTRLTVV.

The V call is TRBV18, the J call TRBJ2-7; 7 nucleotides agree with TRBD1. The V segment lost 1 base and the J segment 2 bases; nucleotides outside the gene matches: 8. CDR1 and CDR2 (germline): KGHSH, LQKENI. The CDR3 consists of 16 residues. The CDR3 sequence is CASSPHRSGGTYEQYF. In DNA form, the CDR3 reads TGTGCCAGCTCACCACACCGGTCAGGGGGTACCTACGAGCAGTACTTC.

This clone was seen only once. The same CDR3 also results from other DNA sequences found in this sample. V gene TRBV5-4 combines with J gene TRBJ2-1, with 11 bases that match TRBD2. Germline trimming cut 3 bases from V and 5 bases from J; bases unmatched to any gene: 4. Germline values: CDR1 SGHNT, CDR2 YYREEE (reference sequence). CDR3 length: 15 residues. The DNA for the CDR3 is TGTGCCAGCAGCTCACGACTAGCGGGGAACAATGAGCAGTTCTTC. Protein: CASSSRLAGNNEQFF.

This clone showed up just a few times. The CDR3 DNA sequence: TGTGCCAGCAGCCCAGGGGTAGCCTATGGCTACACCTTC. Translated: CASSPGVAYGYTF. The V gene is TRBV27, the J gene TRBJ1-2, with a weak D call TRBD1 (6 bases). The CDR3 is made up of 13 amino acids. Germline V gene data show CDR1 as MNHEY and CDR2 as SMNVEV (reference sequence). V lost 6 bases and J lost 4, with 12 bases in between.

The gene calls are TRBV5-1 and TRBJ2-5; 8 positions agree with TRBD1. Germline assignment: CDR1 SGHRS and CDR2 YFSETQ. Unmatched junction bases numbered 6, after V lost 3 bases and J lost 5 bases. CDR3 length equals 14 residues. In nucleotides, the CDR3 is TGCGCCAGCAGCTCACCGGACAGGGCGGAGACCCAGTACTTC. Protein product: CASSSPDRAETQYF.

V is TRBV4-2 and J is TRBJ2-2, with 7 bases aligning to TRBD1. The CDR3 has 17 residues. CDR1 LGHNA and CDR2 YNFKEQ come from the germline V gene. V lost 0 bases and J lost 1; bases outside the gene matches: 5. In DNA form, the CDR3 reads TGTGCCAGCAGCCAAGATGTGGCAGGGGGGAACACCGGGGAGCTGTTTTTT. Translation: CASSQDVAGGNTGELFF.

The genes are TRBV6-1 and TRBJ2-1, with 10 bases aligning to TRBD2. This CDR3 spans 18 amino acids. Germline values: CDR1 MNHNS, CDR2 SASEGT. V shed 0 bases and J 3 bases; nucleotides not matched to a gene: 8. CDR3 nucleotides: TGTGCCAGCAGTGAAGCGAGGACTAGCGGACGCTTCTACAATGAGCAGTTCTTC. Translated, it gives CASSEARTSGRFYNEQFF.

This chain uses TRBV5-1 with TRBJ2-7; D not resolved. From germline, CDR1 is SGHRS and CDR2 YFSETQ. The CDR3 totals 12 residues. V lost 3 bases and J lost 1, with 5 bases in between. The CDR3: CASSSQSYEQYF. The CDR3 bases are TGCGCCAGCAGCTCCCAGTCCTACGAGCAGTACTTC.

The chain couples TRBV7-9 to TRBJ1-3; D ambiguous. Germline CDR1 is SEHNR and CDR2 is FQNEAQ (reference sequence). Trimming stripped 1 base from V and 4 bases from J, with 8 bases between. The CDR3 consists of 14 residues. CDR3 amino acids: CASSLVRSGNTIYF. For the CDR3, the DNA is TGTGCCAGCAGCTTAGTGAGGTCCGGAAACACCATATATTTT.

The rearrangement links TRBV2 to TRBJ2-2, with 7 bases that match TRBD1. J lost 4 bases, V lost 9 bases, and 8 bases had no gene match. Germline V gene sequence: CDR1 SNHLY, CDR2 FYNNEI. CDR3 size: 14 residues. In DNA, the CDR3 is TGTGCCAGAACTCAGACAGGGCCCACCGGGGAGCTGTTTTTT. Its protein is CARTQTGPTGELFF.

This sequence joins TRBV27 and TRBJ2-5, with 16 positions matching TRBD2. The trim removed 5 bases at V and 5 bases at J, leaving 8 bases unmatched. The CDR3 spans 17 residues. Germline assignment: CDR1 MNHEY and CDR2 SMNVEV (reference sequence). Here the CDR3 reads CASSPGLAGGPQETQYF. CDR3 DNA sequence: TGTGCCAGCAGTCCGGGACTAGCGGGAGGGCCACAGGAGACCCAGTACTTC.

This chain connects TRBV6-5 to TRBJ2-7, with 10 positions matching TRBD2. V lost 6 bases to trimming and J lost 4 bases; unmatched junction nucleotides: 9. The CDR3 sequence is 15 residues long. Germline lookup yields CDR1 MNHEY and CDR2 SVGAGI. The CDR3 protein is CASSQTLAGVYEQYF. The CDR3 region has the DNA TGTGCCAGCAGCCAGACCCTAGCGGGAGTTTACGAGCAGTACTTC.

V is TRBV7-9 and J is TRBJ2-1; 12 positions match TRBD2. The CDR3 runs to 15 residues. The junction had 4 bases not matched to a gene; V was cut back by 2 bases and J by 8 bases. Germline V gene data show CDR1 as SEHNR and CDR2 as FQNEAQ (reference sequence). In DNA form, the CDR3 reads TGTGCCAGCAGCTTATCGACTAGCGGGAGATATGAGCAGTTCTTC. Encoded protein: CASSLSTSGRYEQFF.

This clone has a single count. CDR3 coding DNA: TGTGCCAGCAGCCTAGTAGCGGGGGGATACGAGCAGTACTTC. This translates into CASSLVAGGYEQYF. This chain connects TRBV3-1 (or the pseudogene TRBV3-2) to TRBJ2-7; 10 bases agree with TRBD2. CDR3 length: 14 residues. The germline CDR1 and CDR2 sequences are LGHDT and YNNKEL (reference sequence). V shed 4 bases and J 4 bases; nucleotides not matched to a gene: 4.

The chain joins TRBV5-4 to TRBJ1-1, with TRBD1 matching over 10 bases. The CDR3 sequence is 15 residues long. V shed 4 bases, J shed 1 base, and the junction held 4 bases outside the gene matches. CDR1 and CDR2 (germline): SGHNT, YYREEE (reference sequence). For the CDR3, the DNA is TGTGCCAGCAGCCCCAGACAGGGGGCGAACACTGAAGCTTTCTTT. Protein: CASSPRQGANTEAFF.

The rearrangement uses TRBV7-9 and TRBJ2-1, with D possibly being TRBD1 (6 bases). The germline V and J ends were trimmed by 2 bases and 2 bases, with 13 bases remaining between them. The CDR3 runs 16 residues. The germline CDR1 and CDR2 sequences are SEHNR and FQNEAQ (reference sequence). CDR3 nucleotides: TGTGCCAGCAGCTTAAGAACAGGGAGTCCCTACAATGAGCAGTTCTTC. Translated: CASSLRTGSPYNEQFF.

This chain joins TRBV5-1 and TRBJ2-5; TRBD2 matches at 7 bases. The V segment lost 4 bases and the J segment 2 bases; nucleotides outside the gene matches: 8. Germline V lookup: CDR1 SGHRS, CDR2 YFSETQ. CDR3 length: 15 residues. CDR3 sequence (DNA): TGCGCCAGCAGCCAGGGAGGGTTTGGGCAAGAGACCCAGTACTTC. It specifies CASSQGGFGQETQYF.

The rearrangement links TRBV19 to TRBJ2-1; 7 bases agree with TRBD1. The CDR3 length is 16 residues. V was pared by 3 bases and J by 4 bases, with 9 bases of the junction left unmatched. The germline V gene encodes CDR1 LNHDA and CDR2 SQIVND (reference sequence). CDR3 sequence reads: CASSIALGQAYNEQFF. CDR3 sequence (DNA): TGTGCCAGTAGTATTGCGTTAGGACAGGCTTACAATGAGCAGTTCTTC.